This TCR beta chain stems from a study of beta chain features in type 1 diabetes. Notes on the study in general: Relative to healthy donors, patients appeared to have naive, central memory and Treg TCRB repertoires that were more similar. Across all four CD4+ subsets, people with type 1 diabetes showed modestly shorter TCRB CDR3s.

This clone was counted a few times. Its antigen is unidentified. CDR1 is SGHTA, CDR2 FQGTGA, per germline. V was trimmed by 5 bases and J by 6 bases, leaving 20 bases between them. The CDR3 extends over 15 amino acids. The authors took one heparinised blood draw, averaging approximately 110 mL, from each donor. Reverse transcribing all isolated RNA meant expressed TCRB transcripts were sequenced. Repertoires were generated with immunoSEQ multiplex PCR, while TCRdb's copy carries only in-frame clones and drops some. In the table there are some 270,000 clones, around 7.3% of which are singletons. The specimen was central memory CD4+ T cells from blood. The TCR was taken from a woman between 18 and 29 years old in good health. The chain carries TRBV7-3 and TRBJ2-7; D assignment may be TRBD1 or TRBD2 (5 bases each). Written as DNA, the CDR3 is TGTGCCAGCAGCCCGGACATTCTTGGGGGTTCCGAGCAGTACTTC. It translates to CASSPDILGGSEQYF.